This TCR beta chain was recovered during a study of blood T cells in healthy people across ages. General study points: Nothing was known about donor CMV status, and this possibly confounded expanded clonotype changes.

A second PCR, run for about 6 to 11 cycles, used a sample-barcoded 5' primer plus a J-beta primer mix. The template-switch adaptor, which had 12 random nucleotides, put a tag on each cDNA molecule. A minimum of 2.5 million CDR3-containing paired-end reads was obtained for each sample. A single record per CDR3 protein comes from TCRdb applying MiXCR to the 5' RACE reads. The table shows over 950,000 distinct CDR3 sequences, with around two fifths occurring only once. Regarding this clonotype: Antigen specificity is unknown.

Trimming shortened V by 2 bases and J by 4 bases, and 14 bases separated the two germline ends. This CDR3 spans 15 amino acids. CDR1 and CDR2 (germline): SGHAT, FQNNGV. The genes are TRBV11-2 and TRBJ1-1; no firm D call. The sequence was obtained from a man in his late teens or twenties in good health. Sequencing was done on a sample of blood. CDR3 in amino acids: CASSLSDPLITEAFF. The DNA for the CDR3 is TGTGCCAGCAGCTTATCGGACCCACTCATCACTGAAGCTTTCTTT.